The 10 T cell receptor beta chains presented below share a single source sample, sequenced in a study of CD8+CD57+ T cells in acquired aplastic anemia. Patients picked for sequencing had shown CD8+CD57+ cell expansion detected by flow cytometry. Profiles of TCR beta VDJ and CDR3 were generated from a genomic DNA template. TCRdb fed the reads into MiXCR, producing one record per CDR3 protein. The repertoire holds about 160,000 distinct CDR3 sequences, roughly 50% seen once, with around a third in the top ten. Material for sequencing was sorted CD4+, CD8+, or CD8+CD57+ T cells (not recorded which) from PBMCs. The source of these receptors is a human donor with aplastic anemia.

The rearrangement uses TRBV10-3 and TRBJ1-6; D not certain. The CDR3 has 12 amino acids. In germline, CDR1 is ENHRY, CDR2 SYGVKD. V lost 3 bases and J 9 bases, leaving 6 bases between the germline ends. CDR3 bases: TGTGCCATCAGTGACCCAGCTTCACCCCTCCACTTT. Translation: CAISDPASPLHF.

This clonotype occurred many times. The chain links TRBV12-3 or TRBV12-4 to TRBJ2-1; D is unresolved. Trimming removed 6 bases at V and 5 bases at J, with 5 bases between. This CDR3 contains 11 residues. The CDR3 sequence is CASREDNEQFF. The CDR3 bases are TGTGCCAGCAGAGAAGACAATGAGCAGTTCTTC.

Regarding this clonotype: Its ends do not fully match the called genes, so a read error is possible. This chain connects TRBV7-8 to TRBJ2-1; either TRBD1 or TRBD2 may supply D (5 bases each). The V gene's germline CDR1 is SGHVS and CDR2 FQNEAQ. This CDR3 spans 16 amino acids. The CDR3 nucleotides read TGTGCCAGTAGCTTCCCGACCGGGACGGTAAACAATGAGCAGTTCTTC. Protein product: CASSFPTGTVNNEQFF.

This rearrangement joins TRBV7-2 to TRBJ1-1, with D maybe TRBD1 (5 bases). Trimming pared 2 bases from V and 6 bases from J, leaving 22 bases between. Germline CDR1 and CDR2: SGHTA and FQGNSA. The CDR3 contains 17 residues. CDR3 region: CASSLSGRGWAKAEAFF. CDR3 DNA sequence: TGTGCCAGCAGCTTATCGGGGAGGGGATGGGCAAAAGCTGAAGCTTTCTTT. Looking up the rest from reference TRBV7-2 and TRBJ1-1 gives the full variable domain: GAGVSQSPSNKVTEKGKDVELRCDPISGHTALYWYRQSLGQGLEFLIYFQGNSAPDKSGLPSDRFSAERTGGSVSTLTIQRTQQEDSAVYLCASSLSGRGWAKAEAFFGQGTRLTVV.

The V call is TRBV9, the J call TRBJ2-7, with a weak D call TRBD1 (6 bases). The V gene lost 4 bases and the J gene lost 3 bases, with 14 bases spanning the gap. The CDR3 is made up of 14 amino acids. Germline V gene data show CDR1 as SGDLS and CDR2 as YYNGEE. Here the CDR3 reads CASSLTRGRYEQYF. The DNA of the CDR3 is TGTGCCAGCAGCTTAACCAGGGGACGCTACGAGCAGTACTTC.

The chain has TRBV7-3 and TRBJ1-1; D is unresolved. V lost 3 bases and J 4 bases, leaving 12 bases between the germline ends. CDR1 is SGHTA, CDR2 FQGTGA, per germline. This CDR3 has 14 amino acids. CDR3 sequence (DNA): TGTGCCAGCAGCTTTTTCCCGACGAGCACTGAAGCTTTCTTT. Translating gives CASSFFPTSTEAFF.

The rearrangement joins TRBV7-2 to TRBJ2-2, with 7 bases identical to TRBD2. The CDR3 runs 13 residues. J lost 3 bases, V lost 5 bases, and 0 bases had no gene match. The germline V gene has CDR1 SGHTA and CDR2 FQGNSA. Here the CDR3 DNA reads TGTGCCAGCAGCGGGAGGGACACCGGGGAGCTGTTTTTT. Its translation: CASSGRDTGELFF.

In this sample, this clonotype turned up many times. This chain uses TRBV7-3 with TRBJ2-7; 8 bases are a match to TRBD2. The CDR3 is 14 residues long. Germline trimming cut 5 bases from V and 6 bases from J; bases unmatched to any gene: 9. CDR1 and CDR2 (germline): SGHTA, FQGTGA. The CDR3 protein is CASSHGRGLGEQYF. DNA of the CDR3: TGTGCCAGCAGCCACGGGAGGGGCTTGGGCGAGCAGTACTTC.

V gene TRBV20-1 combines with J gene TRBJ1-5, with D perhaps matching TRBD1 (5 bases). The CDR3 is 13 amino acids. Germline V CDR1 and CDR2: DFQATT, SNEGSKA (reference sequence). V was trimmed by 3 bases and J by 4 bases, leaving 10 bases between them. CDR3 in amino acids: CSARMGENQPQHF. As DNA, the CDR3 is TGCAGTGCTAGGATGGGGGAAAATCAGCCCCAGCATTTT.

Note on this clonotype: A much larger clone differs by one base, so this may be a read error. The rearrangement joins TRBV6-1 to TRBJ1-1, with D possibly matching TRBD1 (6 bases). The CDR3 totals 11 residues. Per the germline V gene, CDR1 is MNHNS and CDR2 is SASEGT. The CDR3 sequence is CASKQGTEASF. The CDR3 DNA is TGTGCCAGCAAACAGGGCACTGAAGCTTCCTTT.